These T cell receptor beta chains were read from a single sample in a study of cytomegalovirus exposure and HLA in healthy donors. The assay was immunoSEQ multiplex PCR, and TCRdb's table has in-frame clones only and misses some. The sample holds about 130,000 clones. The source material was PBMCs. Receptor source: a woman aged 60-75 years in good health and CMV-seronegative. CDR3s include the opening cysteine and the closing phenylalanine or tryptophan. D genes are given only for firm matches.

TRBV21-1	.	TRBJ2-7	TGTGCCAGCAGCAAAGCTAGGGGACAGGGGACCTACGAGCAGTACTTC	CASSKARGQGTYEQYF
TRBV28	TRBD1	TRBJ2-1	TGTGCCAGCAGTTTATCCGGGACAGGGTACAATGAGCAGTTCTTC	CASSLSGTGYNEQFF
TRBV6-5	.	TRBJ1-1	TGTGCCAGCAGTTACGGGGCCAGCACTGAAGCTTTCTTT	CASSYGASTEAFF
TRBV4-1	TRBD1	TRBJ2-7	TGCGCCAGCAGCCAAGTACCGGGACAGGGGGCCTACGAGCAGTACTTC	CASSQVPGQGAYEQYF
TRBV9	TRBD1	TRBJ2-1	TGTGCCAGCAGCCCAACGACAGGGGGACTATACAATGAGCAGTTCTTC	CASSPTTGGLYNEQFF
TRBV11-2	TRBD1	TRBJ1-1	TGTGCCAGCAGCTCGGGACAGGGTAACACTGAAGCTTTCTTT	CASSSGQGNTEAFF
TRBV11-2	TRBD2	TRBJ2-1	TGTGCCAGCAGCTCCCCCCAAGGGGCGAGCGGGAGTCTCCATGAGCAGTTCTTC	CASSSPQGASGSLHEQFF
TRBV6-1	.	TRBJ2-7	TGTGCCAGCAGTCTTAGTCTCATTACCTACGAGCAGTACTTC	CASSLSLITYEQYF
TRBV4-1	.	TRBJ2-7	TGCGCCAGCAGCCACTCCCCGAAGCTAGCGAGCTACGAGCAGTACTTC	CASSHSPKLASYEQYF
TRBV7-2	TRBD2	TRBJ2-7	TGTGCCAGCAGCCATCCGGGAGGCTCCTACGAGCAGTACTTC	CASSHPGGSYEQYF
TRBV5-1	TRBD2	TRBJ2-4	TGCGCCAGCAGCGGGCTAGCGGGGGGTCAGGGTGGCATTCAGTACTTC	CASSGLAGGQGGIQYF
TRBV6-1	TRBD1	TRBJ1-5	TGTGCCAGCAGGACCGGGACAGCTAACAATCAGCCCCAGCATTTT	CASRTGTANNQPQHF
TRBV10-1	TRBD1	TRBJ2-7	TGCGCCAGTACCCCGGGACAGGGGTTACCCTACGAGCAGTACTTC	CASTPGQGLPYEQYF
TRBV28	.	TRBJ1-3	TGTGCCAGCAGTTCACCCGGCTCTGGAAACACCATATATTTT	CASSSPGSGNTIYF